This T cell receptor beta chain was identified during a study of graft-versus-host responses after intestinal transplantation. Overall study: As for transplant type, recipients had multivisceral, liver-intestinal, or isolated intestinal grafts. Uniformly, recipients were administered anti-thymocyte globulin induction with subsequent tacrolimus and steroids for around three years.

The protocol was immunoSEQ multiplex PCR, while the TCRdb copy is restricted to in-frame clones and leaves out a portion. The profile shows fewer than 5,500 clones, 72% of them singletons. V shed 2 bases, J shed 0 bases, and the junction held 9 bases outside the gene matches. The CDR3 covers 18 residues. Germline assignment: CDR1 KGHSH and CDR2 LQKENI. The specimen was PBMCs, collected about 530 days after intestinal transplant. This sequence was found in a human patient who received an intestinal transplant, so some T cells may come from the graft donor. The J gene is TRBJ1-4, the V gene TRBV18, with 7 nucleotides matching TRBD1. The CDR3 loop is CASSPSQGYHTTNEKLFF. Here the CDR3 DNA reads TGTGCCAGCTCACCATCACAGGGGTACCACACAACTAATGAAAAACTGTTTTTT.